This T cell receptor beta chain was documented in a study of low-dose radiotherapy and immunotherapy resistance in tumors (dated by TCRdb to between 2020 and 2023). Some background on the complete study: Patients in Cohort 1 were given 0.5 Gy per fraction every 2 weeks, and the prescribed total PTV dose was 6.5 Gy. Patients were given nivolumab as a 240 mg flat dose every two weeks and ipilimumab at 1 mg/kg every six weeks, with both drugs delivered intravenously. The translational analysis covered eight patients: three from the first dose cohort and the first five from the second dose cohort. Every two weeks, patients got intravenous cyclophosphamide at 200 mg/m2, given one day ahead of each radiation and immunotherapy administration. Starting on cycle 1 day 1, patients took 300 mg of aspirin by mouth once a day for four cycles. Cohort 2 received 1 Gy per fraction every two weeks, with a total of 13 Gy over 26 weeks. Trial participants were not randomized into treatment groups.

The listed sequencing device is Illumina HiSeq 2500. To make first-strand cDNA, Superscript III was used along with a set of TRAV- and TRBV-specific primers so that both the TCRalpha and TCRbeta chains were covered. TCRs were amplified with Phusion for approximately 20 PCR cycles using a constant-region primer together with the adapter attached to the V primers. Isolated mRNA was amplified with the MessageAmp II aRNA Amplification Kit, using a roughly 17-hour in vitro transcription at 37°C. mRNA for TCR sequencing was isolated with the Dynabeads mRNA DIRECT Purification Kit. Indexed Illumina adapters were added in a second Phusion PCR of roughly 25 cycles, and the PCR products were purified with AMPure XP beads. Processing in the source paper ran as follows. Custom Perl scripts were used to pool TCR sequences that encoded the same protein, to remove out-of-frame sequences, and to calculate the abundance of each clonotype. TCR sequences supported by only a single read were excluded from analysis. Among the metrics used to describe the repertoires were Shannon entropy, Gini index, clonality, richness, and the frequency of TCRs shared between repertoires. The raw public reads went through TCRdb reprocessing: fastp at Q25, MiXCR clone calling, in-frame beta chains kept. Rows with a matching CDR3 protein are joined into one entry that keeps the most common DNA and genes. The V and J calls and clone size come from TCRdb's table, not from the authors' own analysis. The sample contains around 60,000 distinct CDR3 sequences, 20% to 25% of them found a single time. 5.5% to 8.5% of the sample lies in the top ten.

The CDR3 measures 15 amino acids from cysteine to phenylalanine. The CDR3 DNA has 45 bases and is translated from base 1. After removal of 5 bases from V and 4 bases from J, the junction retains 10 bases not matched to a gene. The germline V gene (reference sequence) gives CDR1 as PRHDT and CDR2 as FYEKMQ. Of note for this clonotype: Its antigen specificity is not known. It has no much larger one-base neighbor in the sample; base qualities were not kept.

The time point label here, explained by the study, means: after trial treatment. The treatment or condition label on this specimen signifies: LDRT plus nivolumab, ipilimumab, low-dose cyclophosphamide and aspirin (RACIN trial). Donors were enrolled in RACIN, a single-arm phase I dose-escalation trial in which nivolumab, ipilimumab, aspirin, low-dose cyclophosphamide and low-dose radiotherapy were combined. To be eligible, a patient needed to have an advanced solid tumor that was TIL-negative. The material was PBMCs, obtained after low-dose radiotherapy plus immunotherapy. The receptor chain draws on TRBV13 and TRBJ2-5, with 7 bases matching TRBD1. The clonotype originates from a male donor with prostate cancer. The CDR3 reads as follows: CASSGTVNLGETQYF. The DNA is as follows: TGTGCCAGCAGCGGGACAGTCAACTTGGGAGAGACCCAGTACTTC.